This entry concerns a single TCR beta chain. Many counts were recorded for this clonotype. There is no known antigen for this receptor. Per-base quality was not reported, and no clone a single base away is much larger than it. This sample is drawn from a study of blood T cells in healthy people across ages (dated by TCRdb to between 2015 and 2017). Notes on the research overall: In model experiments, template switching captured about one uniquely barcoded TCR beta cDNA molecule for every two T cells. Using deep sequencing normalized with unique cDNA molecular identifiers, the study measured how TCR beta repertoire diversity changes with age. For two donors (one aged 18 to 30 and one aged 80 or older), the study analyzed two additional independent replicas of 1 million unique cDNA reads from the same blood draw. The donors were divided into four age groups: young (average 16 years), middle-aged (about 41), aged (about 61) and long-lived (about 80). Results and caveats for the whole study, not just this receptor: Compared with the aged group, the long-lived group had more naive CD4+ T cells, fewer expanded clones and increased TCR diversity, suggesting age selection. Since profiling was done on bulk unsorted PBMCs, naive and antigen-experienced compartments could not be conclusively compared. There was a strong correlation between observed TCR beta diversity and the percentage of naive T cells measured by flow cytometry. The CMV infection status of donors was not known, potentially confounding age-related changes in expanded clonotypes. Estimates of total diversity from one million sequenced T cells were regarded as lower bounds and underestimates. Observed TCR beta diversity per million T cells fell roughly linearly with age, and a significant reduction was already apparent by age around 44.

The donors were 40 or so Caucasian individuals from Russia, aged roughly 6 to 100 years, who were systemically healthy. Around 9.9 milliliters of peripheral blood were collected from each donor into EDTA-treated Vacutainer tubes. PBMCs were isolated by Ficoll-Paque density-gradient centrifugation, with at least 7 million obtained per sample. Trizol reagent was used to extract total RNA from PBMCs, with at least 5 micrograms per sample. Naive CD45RAhigh/CD27high T cell percentages were measured by flow cytometry on a PBMC aliquot from every donor. Preparation of the library involved 5' RACE. Sequencing instrument: Illumina HiSeq 2500. A second roughly 7 to 11 cycle PCR used a sample-barcoded 5' primer and a J-beta primer mix. A template-switch 5' adaptor carrying 12 random nucleotides introduced a unique molecular identifier onto each TCR beta cDNA molecule. Each sample yielded at least 2.5 million CDR3-containing paired-end reads. The Mint cDNA synthesis kit, primed by a TRBC-specific oligonucleotide, was used to synthesize first-strand cDNA from all RNA. Following uracil-DNA glycosylase treatment, all cDNA underwent a first 18-cycle PCR with the universal primers M1SS and BC2_uni_R. Per the authors' processing: Each sample was normalized by randomly selecting 1 million high-quality reads, each carrying a distinct molecular identifier. Reads with shared molecular identifiers were discarded instead of being binned into consensus sequences. CDR3 identification, clonotype clustering and error correction used MiTCR with a Q25 quality threshold and the strictest error-elimination algorithm. A nonparametric unseen species model with Euler transformation was used to estimate lower-bound total TCR beta diversity. The public reads were reanalyzed by TCRdb: fastp trimming at Q25, MiXCR alignment, in-frame beta chains only. Rows are combined by CDR3 protein, so each entry shows the most common genes and DNA. The V and J calls shown here were made by TCRdb, not taken from the authors' results. Here the sample has some 850,000 distinct CDR3 sequences; more than 25% occur a single time. About 3% of the sample belongs to the ten largest clones.

The germline V gene specifies SNHLY as CDR1 and FYNNEI as CDR2. V lost 4 bases and J lost 7 bases, and the count of bases not matched to a germline gene is 7. From the cysteine up to the phenylalanine, the CDR3 has a length of 13 residues. CDR3 DNA is the only sequence kept; it has 39 bases, read in frame from the first base. The same data also contributed to another study, on T cells of mothers and their children. As that second study puts it: Nine systemically healthy Caucasian individuals served as donors, namely three mothers together with their six children. cDNA synthesis consumed the entire amount of extracted RNA, loaded at about 1.6 ug RNA in each 15 ul reaction. Sample barcodes and 2-4 random nucleotides were added via the M1S primer in the second PCR. More than 9.5 million TCR beta CDR3 reads were obtained from each mother, and about 3 million reads were obtained from each child. Thymic selection similarly shapes TCR recombination output in related and unrelated pairs, with minor effect from inherited differences. Normalized repertoire overlap was always slightly but never significantly higher in related than unrelated mother-child pairs. No persistent microchimeric T cell clones were found, with a detection sensitivity of 75 to 100 clones per million clonotypes. In the study, deep NGS was used to compare the TCR beta repertoires of mothers and children, and features distinguishing related mother-child pairs from unrelated individuals were sought. The mean age was roughly 44 +/- 4 years for the mothers and approximately 11 +/- 4 years for the children. After adapter ligation with NEBNext reagents, the libraries were sequenced on Illumina HiSeq 2000 with 100+100 nt paired-end reads. To avoid cross-contamination, the mother libraries and the child libraries were prepared a month apart and sequenced in separate runs. Between about 500,000 and 2,100,000 distinct TCR beta clonotypes were identified per donor. Naive TCR beta clonotypes were estimated from low-frequency clonotypes matched to each donor's FACS-determined naive share, without sorting.

This TCR was sampled from a boy between 10 and 17 years old in good health. The chain joins TRBV2 to TRBJ2-7, with TRBD1 matching 7 junction bases. The sample was blood. The nucleotides read TGTGCCAGCAGTGCCGAGGGGGCAAGTGAGCAGTACTTC. Its translation reads: CASSAEGASEQYF. The entire variable domain, with the stretches around the CDR3 drawn from the reference TRBV2 and TRBJ2-7 proteins, is EPEVTQTPSHQVTQMGQEVILRCVPISNHLYFYWYRQILGQKVEFLVSFYNNEISEKSEIFDDQFSVERPDGSNFTLKIRSTKLEDSAMYFCASSAEGASEQYFGPGTRLTVT.